This T cell receptor (beta chain) appears in the sequencing data of a study of T cell responses to AZD1222 COVID-19 vaccine. Looking at the study overall: Analyses pooled second doses at about 4 or about 12 weeks. Findings and limits, study-wide: Sampling captured repertoires only after the peak T cell response. Spike-specific TCR depth and breadth grew after two AZD1222 doses.

Comments on this clone: Its antigen remains unidentified.

Data came from immunoSEQ multiplex PCR; TCRdb stores just in-frame clones and leaves some out. The sample lists roughly 120,000 clones; 80% to 85% were seen once. Trimming took 6 bases from V and 7 from J; bases not matched to a gene: 9. CDR1 is MNHEY and CDR2 is SVGEGT in the germline V gene. This CDR3 region has 15 residues. This specimen was peripheral blood, taken on day 0 of AZD1222 vaccination. The receptor was isolated from an adult in good health. The J gene is TRBJ2-1, the V gene TRBV6-2 or TRBV6-3; 10 positions agree with TRBD2. The CDR3 loop is CASSLLAGRFNEQFF. The CDR3 DNA reads as TGTGCCAGCAGCCTACTAGCGGGAAGGTTTAATGAGCAGTTCTTC.